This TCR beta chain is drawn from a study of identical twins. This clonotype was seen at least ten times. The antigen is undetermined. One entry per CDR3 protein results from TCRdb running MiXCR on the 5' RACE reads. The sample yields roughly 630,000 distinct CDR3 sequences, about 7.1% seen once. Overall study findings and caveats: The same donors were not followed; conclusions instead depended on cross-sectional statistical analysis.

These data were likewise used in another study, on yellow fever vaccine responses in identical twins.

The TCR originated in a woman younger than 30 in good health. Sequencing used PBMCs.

The CDR3: CASSQVTLGLAGGHEQFF. In nucleotides, the CDR3 is TGCGCCAGCAGCCAAGTGACGTTGGGACTAGCGGGGGGCCATGAGCAGTTCTTC. The chain combines TRBV4-1 with TRBJ2-1; TRBD2 matches 15 bases. The CDR3 runs to 18 residues. CDR1 and CDR2 (germline): MGHRA, YSYEKL. V trimming: 1 base; J trimming: 8 bases; junction bases outside the gene matches: 9.